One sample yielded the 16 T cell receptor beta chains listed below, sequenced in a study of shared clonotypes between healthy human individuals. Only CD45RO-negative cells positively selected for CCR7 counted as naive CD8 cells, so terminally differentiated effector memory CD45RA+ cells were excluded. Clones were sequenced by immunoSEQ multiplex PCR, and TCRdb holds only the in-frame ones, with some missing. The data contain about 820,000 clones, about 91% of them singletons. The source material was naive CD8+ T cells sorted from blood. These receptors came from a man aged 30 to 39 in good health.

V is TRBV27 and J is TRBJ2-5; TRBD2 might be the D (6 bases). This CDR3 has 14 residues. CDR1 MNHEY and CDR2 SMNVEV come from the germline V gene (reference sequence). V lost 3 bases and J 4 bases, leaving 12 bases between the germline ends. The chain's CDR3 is CASSFAGGGETQYF. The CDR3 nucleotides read TGTGCCAGCAGTTTTGCTGGGGGAGGAGAGACCCAGTACTTC.

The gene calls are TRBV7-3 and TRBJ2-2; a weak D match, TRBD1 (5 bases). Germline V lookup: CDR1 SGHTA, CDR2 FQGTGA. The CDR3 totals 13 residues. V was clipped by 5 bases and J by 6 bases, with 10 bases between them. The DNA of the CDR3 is TGTGCCAGCAGCCCAGGGTTCCCCGGGGAGCTGTTTTTT. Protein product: CASSPGFPGELFF.

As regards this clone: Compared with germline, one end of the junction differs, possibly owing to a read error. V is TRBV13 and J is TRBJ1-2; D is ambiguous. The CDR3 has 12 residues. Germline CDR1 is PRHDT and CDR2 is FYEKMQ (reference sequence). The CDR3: CASSPSDRRFAF. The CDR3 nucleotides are TGTGCCAGCAGCCCTTCGGACCGGCGGTTCGCCTTC.

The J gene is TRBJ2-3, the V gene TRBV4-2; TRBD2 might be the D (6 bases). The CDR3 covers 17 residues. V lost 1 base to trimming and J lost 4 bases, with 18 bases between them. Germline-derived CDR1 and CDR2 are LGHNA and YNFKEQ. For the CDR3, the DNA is TGTGCCAGCAGCCAAGTAGGATCGGGAGAAAGCCCAGATACGCAGTATTTT. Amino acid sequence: CASSQVGSGESPDTQYF.

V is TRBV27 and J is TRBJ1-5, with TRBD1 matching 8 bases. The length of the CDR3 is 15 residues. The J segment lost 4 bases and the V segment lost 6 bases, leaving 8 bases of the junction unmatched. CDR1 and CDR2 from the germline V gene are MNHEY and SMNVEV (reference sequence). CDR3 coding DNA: TGTGCCAGCAGATACAATGACAGGGGAAATCAGCCCCAGCATTTT. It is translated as CASRYNDRGNQPQHF.

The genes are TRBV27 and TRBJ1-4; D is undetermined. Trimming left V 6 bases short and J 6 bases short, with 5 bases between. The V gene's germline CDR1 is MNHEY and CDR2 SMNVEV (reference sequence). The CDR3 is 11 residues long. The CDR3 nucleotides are TGTGCCAGCAGGGGAGATGAAAAACTGTTTTTT. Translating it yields CASRGDEKLFF.

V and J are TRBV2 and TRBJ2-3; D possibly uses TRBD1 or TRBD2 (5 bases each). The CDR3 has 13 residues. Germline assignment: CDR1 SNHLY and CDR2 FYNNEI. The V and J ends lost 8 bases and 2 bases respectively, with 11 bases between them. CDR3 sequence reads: CASGGTNTDTQYF. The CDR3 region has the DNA TGTGCCAGCGGGGGAACGAACACAGATACGCAGTATTTT.

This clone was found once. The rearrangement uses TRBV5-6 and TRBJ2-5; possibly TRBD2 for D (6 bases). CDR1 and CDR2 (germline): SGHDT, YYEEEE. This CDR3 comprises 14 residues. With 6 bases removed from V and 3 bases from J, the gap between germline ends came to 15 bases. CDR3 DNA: TGTGCCAGCAACCCCGCGGGGTCGGAAGAGACCCAGTACTTC. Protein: CASNPAGSEETQYF.

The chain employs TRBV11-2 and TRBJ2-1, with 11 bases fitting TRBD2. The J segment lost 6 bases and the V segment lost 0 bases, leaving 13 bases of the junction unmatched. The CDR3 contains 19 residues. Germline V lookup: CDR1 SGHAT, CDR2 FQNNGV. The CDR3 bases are TGTGCCAGCAGCTTAGATCTCCCTACTAGCGGGAGCTCCAGCAATGAGCAGTTCTTC. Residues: CASSLDLPTSGSSSNEQFF.

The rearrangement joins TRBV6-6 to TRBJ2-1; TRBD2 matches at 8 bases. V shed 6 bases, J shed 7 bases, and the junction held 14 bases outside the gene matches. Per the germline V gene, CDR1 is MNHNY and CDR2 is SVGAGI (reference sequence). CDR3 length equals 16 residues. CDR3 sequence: CASSPLAGRPENEQFF. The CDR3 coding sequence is TGTGCCAGCAGCCCCTTAGCGGGGAGGCCCGAGAATGAGCAGTTCTTC.

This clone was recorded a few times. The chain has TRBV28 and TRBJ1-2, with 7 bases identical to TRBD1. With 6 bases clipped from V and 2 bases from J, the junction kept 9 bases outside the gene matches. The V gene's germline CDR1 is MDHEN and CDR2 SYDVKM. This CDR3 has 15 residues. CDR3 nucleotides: TGTGCCAGCAGGGCAACGGGACAGATCAACTATGGCTACACCTTC. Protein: CASRATGQINYGYTF.

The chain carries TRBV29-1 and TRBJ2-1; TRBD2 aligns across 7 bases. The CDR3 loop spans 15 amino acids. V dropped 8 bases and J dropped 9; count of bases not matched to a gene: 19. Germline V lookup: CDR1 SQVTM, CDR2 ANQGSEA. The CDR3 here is CSSSGGGGPPGEQFF. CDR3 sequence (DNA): TGCAGCTCCTCTGGGGGGGGAGGGCCACCGGGTGAGCAGTTCTTC.

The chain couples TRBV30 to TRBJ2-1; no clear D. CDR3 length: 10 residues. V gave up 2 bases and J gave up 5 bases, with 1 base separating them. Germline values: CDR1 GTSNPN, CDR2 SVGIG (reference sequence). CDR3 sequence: CAWSNNEQFF. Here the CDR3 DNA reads TGTGCCTGGAGTAACAATGAGCAGTTCTTC.

The CDR3 protein is CASSLDLAGGYTGELFF. The CDR3 coding sequence is TGTGCCAGCAGCTTGGATTTAGCGGGAGGATACACCGGGGAGCTGTTTTTT. The genes are TRBV5-5 and TRBJ2-2; 10 positions match TRBD2. Germline V gene sequence: CDR1 SGHKS, CDR2 YYEKEE (reference sequence). Germline trimming cut 0 bases from V and 3 bases from J; bases unmatched to any gene: 5. The CDR3 is 17 amino acids.

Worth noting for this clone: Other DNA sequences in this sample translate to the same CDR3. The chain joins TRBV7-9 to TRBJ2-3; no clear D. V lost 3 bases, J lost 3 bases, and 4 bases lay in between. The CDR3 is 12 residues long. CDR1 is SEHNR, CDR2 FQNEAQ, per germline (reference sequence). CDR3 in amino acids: CASSFRTDTQYF. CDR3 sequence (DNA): TGTGCCAGCAGCTTCAGGACAGATACGCAGTATTTT. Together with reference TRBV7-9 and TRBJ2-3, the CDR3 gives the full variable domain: DTGVSQNPRHKITKRGQNVTFRCDPISEHNRLYWYRQTLGQGPEFLTYFQNEAQLEKSRLLSDRFSAERPKGSFSTLEIQRTEQGDSAMYLCASSFRTDTQYFGPGTRLTVL.

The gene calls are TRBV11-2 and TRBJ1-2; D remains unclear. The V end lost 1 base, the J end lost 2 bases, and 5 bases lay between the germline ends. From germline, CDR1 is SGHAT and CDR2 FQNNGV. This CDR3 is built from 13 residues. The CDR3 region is CASSLVGNYGYTF. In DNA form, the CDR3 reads TGTGCCAGCAGCTTAGTCGGGAACTATGGCTACACCTTC.